The 13 T cell receptor beta chains presented below share a single source sample, sequenced in a study of blood T cell repertoires in COVID-19. This table comes from immunoSEQ multiplex PCR, and its TCRdb copy is limited to in-frame clones, with some not included. Here the sample spans about 160,000 clones, approximately 92% being singletons. Specimen: peripheral blood. All receptors come from a man between 18 and 35 years old with COVID-19, enrolled during active disease.

This chain joins TRBV18 and TRBJ1-2; a weak D match, TRBD1 (6 bases). This CDR3 has 14 residues. With 3 bases removed from V and 4 bases from J, the gap between germline ends came to 12 bases. Germline loops: CDR1 KGHSH, CDR2 LQKENI. The CDR3 DNA reads as TGTGCCAGCTCACCTGGGGGCGTCAGCTATGGCTACACCTTC. Protein: CASSPGGVSYGYTF.

The V and J genes are TRBV4-1 and TRBJ2-5; 11 nucleotides align to TRBD1. V gave up 0 bases and J gave up 4 bases; unmatched junction bases: 4. Germline values: CDR1 MGHRA, CDR2 YSYEKL. The CDR3 loop spans 16 amino acids. The CDR3 DNA reads as TGCGCCAGCAGCCAAGACCCGGGACAGGGGGGAGAGACCCAGTACTTC. Amino acid sequence: CASSQDPGQGGETQYF.

Note on this clone: One end of the junction fails to match germline, which may point to a read error. The chain combines TRBV3-1 (or the pseudogene TRBV3-2) with TRBJ1-4, with D hard to call. The germline V gene has CDR1 LGHDT and CDR2 YNNKEL (reference sequence). CDR3 length: 13 residues. The CDR3 region is CASSQVRGEKLLF. CDR3 coding DNA: TGTGCCAGCAGCCAAGTCCGGGGTGAAAAACTGCTTTTT.

The chain employs TRBV28 and TRBJ2-7, with D possibly matching TRBD2 (5 bases). The germline V and J ends were trimmed by 11 bases and 4 bases, with 18 bases remaining between them. Germline CDR1 is MDHEN and CDR2 is SYDVKM. The CDR3 spans 13 residues. The CDR3 DNA is TGTGCCCCCTGTGAGGGTTTTAGGTACGAGCAGTACTTC. Protein: CAPCEGFRYEQYF.

The V gene is TRBV9, the J gene TRBJ2-1; D is possibly TRBD2 (6 bases). The CDR3 is made up of 15 amino acids. V lost 1 base and J 0 bases, leaving 8 bases between the germline ends. Germline V gives CDR1 SGDLS, CDR2 YYNGEE. In DNA, the CDR3 is TGTGCCAGCAGCGTAATCGGGAGCTCCTACAATGAGCAGTTCTTC. This codes for CASSVIGSSYNEQFF.

The chain couples TRBV9 to TRBJ2-7; the match to TRBD2 covers 8 bases. Germline V gene data show CDR1 as SGDLS and CDR2 as YYNGEE. The CDR3 runs to 14 residues. Unmatched junction bases numbered 2, after V lost 0 bases and J lost 3 bases. The CDR3 is CASSVGLAGYEQYF. The DNA for the CDR3 is TGTGCCAGCAGCGTAGGGCTAGCGGGCTACGAGCAGTACTTC.

This clone was seen a single time. This rearrangement joins TRBV6-6 to TRBJ1-2, with TRBD1 identical over 8 bases. Germline CDR1 is MNHNY and CDR2 is SVGAGI (reference sequence). The V and J ends lost 10 bases and 3 bases, in that order; junction bases with no gene match: 13. This CDR3 has 15 amino acids. Written as DNA, the CDR3 is TGTGCCACAGACTCAAGGGGACAGGTCGACTATGGCTACACCTTC. It is translated as CATDSRGQVDYGYTF.

V and J are TRBV5-1 and TRBJ2-1, with D perhaps matching TRBD2 (6 bases). The V gene lost 4 bases and the J gene lost 15 bases, with 20 bases spanning the gap. Germline V gene data show CDR1 as SGHRS and CDR2 as YFSETQ. This CDR3 is built from 13 residues. The CDR3 DNA is TGCGCCAGCAGCCCGGGGGTCGGGCCCCGGGCGTTCTTC. Protein: CASSPGVGPRAFF.

This rearrangement joins TRBV11-2 to TRBJ2-7; 8 nucleotides align to TRBD2. The V gene's germline CDR1 is SGHAT and CDR2 FQNNGV. J was trimmed by 3 bases and V by 2 bases; bases with no gene match: 6. The CDR3 is 15 amino acids. The CDR3, as DNA: TGTGCCAGCAGCTTACTGCGGGGGGCGATCTACGAGCAGTACTTC. Translation gives CASSLLRGAIYEQYF.

The V and J genes are TRBV28 and TRBJ2-7; TRBD1 matches at 7 bases. The CDR3 runs to 17 residues. Trimming took 7 bases from V and 5 from J; bases not matched to a gene: 20. Per the germline V gene, CDR1 is MDHEN and CDR2 is SYDVKM. As DNA, the CDR3 is TGTGCCAGCACCGATAAAATCGTCACGGGACAGTTCCACGAGCAGTACTTC. It translates to CASTDKIVTGQFHEQYF.

The chain uses TRBV30 and TRBJ2-2, with TRBD1 as a possible D gene (6 bases). The V gene's germline CDR1 is GTSNPN and CDR2 SVGIG (reference sequence). CDR3 length equals 16 residues. The V end was cut by 6 bases, the J end by 3 bases, with 20 bases between. DNA of the CDR3: TGTGCCTGCTCGAGGGACACTTCACGGGACACCGGGGAGCTGTTTTTT. Translated, it gives CACSRDTSRDTGELFF.

J is TRBJ1-1 and V is TRBV14; D might be TRBD1 (6 bases). V was trimmed by 0 bases and J by 8 bases, leaving 13 bases between them. In germline, CDR1 is SGHDN, CDR2 FVKESK. The CDR3 has 14 residues. CDR3 DNA: TGTGCCAGCAGCCAAGATTGGGACACACGCGAAGCTTTCTTT. It translates to CASSQDWDTREAFF. Variable domain in full (rest from reference TRBV14 and TRBJ1-1): EAGVTQFPSHSVIEKGQTVTLRCDPISGHDNLYWYRRVMGKEIKFLLHFVKESKQDESGMPNNRFLAERTGGTYSTLKVQPAELEDSGVYFCASSQDWDTREAFFGQGTRLTVV.

V is TRBV12-3 or TRBV12-4 and J is TRBJ1-1, with D perhaps matching TRBD1 (5 bases). CDR3 size: 13 residues. V dropped 6 bases and J dropped 1 base, with 9 bases sitting between them. The CDR3 DNA sequence: TGTGCCAGCAGCCGCAGGGAGAACACTGAAGCTTTCTTT. It is translated as CASSRRENTEAFF.